Listed below are T cell receptor beta chains from one sample, sequenced in a study of T cell responses to AZD1222 COVID-19 vaccine. Libraries were prepared by immunoSEQ multiplex PCR; TCRdb keeps only in-frame clonotypes and omits some of them. In the table there are over 110,000 clones, roughly nine tenths of which are singletons. The sample here was peripheral blood, taken 28 days after the second AZD1222 dose. These receptors all stem from an adult who received the AZD1222 COVID-19 vaccine. CDR3s include the opening cysteine and the closing phenylalanine or tryptophan. A D gene is named only where the DNA matches it firmly. Rows give clone size only sometimes, using once, few, many, or a class for an expanded clone.

d_gene	abundance	v_gene	j_gene	CDR3aa	CDR3nt
-	few	TRBV6-5	TRBJ1-1	CASSPTDHHGEAFF	TGTGCCAGCAGTCCGACCGACCACCATGGTGAAGCTTTCTTT
-	-	TRBV6-4	TRBJ2-6	CASSDSPAGEGANVLTF	TGTGCCAGCAGTGACTCGCCGGCTGGCGAGGGGGCCAACGTCCTGACTTTC
TRBD1	-	TRBV2	TRBJ1-2	CASQRAGGNGYTF	TGTGCCAGCCAGCGGGCAGGGGGCAATGGCTACACCTTC
-	-	TRBV7-9	TRBJ2-3	CASSLARGSTDTQYF	TGTGCCAGCAGCTTAGCCCGGGGGTCCACAGATACGCAGTATTTT
-	-	TRBV7-9	TRBJ1-1	CASSQQGNTEAFF	TGTGCCAGCAGCCAACAGGGAAACACTGAAGCTTTCTTT
TRBD1	few	TRBV7-2	TRBJ1-5	CASSLETGNQPQHF	TGTGCCAGCAGCTTAGAGACAGGGAATCAGCCCCAGCATTTT
-	-	TRBV30	TRBJ1-4	CAWSIQWRGGGDEKLFF	TGTGCCTGGAGTATACAGTGGCGTGGTGGGGGGGATGAAAAACTGTTTTTT
TRBD1	-	TRBV19	TRBJ1-6	CASSTTGGYNSPLHF	TGTGCCAGTAGTACGACAGGGGGCTATAATTCACCCCTCCACTTT
-	-	TRBV19	TRBJ1-5	CASSITAGSIIHQPQHF	TGTGCCAGTAGTATCACGGCAGGGAGTATCATCCATCAGCCCCAGCATTTT
-	-	TRBV2	TRBJ1-2	CASSESWTQGLYTF	TGTGCCAGCAGTGAGAGCTGGACTCAGGGACTCTACACCTTC
-	-	TRBV5-1	TRBJ2-5	CASGLAGTEETQYF	TGCGCCAGCGGCTTGGCGGGGACGGAAGAGACCCAGTACTTC
-	-	TRBV9	TRBJ1-1	CASSVVEGTEAFF	TGTGCCAGCAGCGTAGTTGAGGGCACTGAAGCTTTCTTT
-	-	TRBV28	TRBJ1-2	CASSGRQGGYTF	TGTGCCAGCAGTGGACGGCAGGGTGGCTACACCTTC
-	-	TRBV9	TRBJ1-2	CASSVGGIGAGGYTF	TGTGCCAGCAGCGTAGGAGGAATAGGGGCTGGAGGCTACACCTTC
-	-	TRBV6-6	TRBJ1-2	CASSYFRADYGYTF	TGTGCCAGCAGTTACTTCAGAGCAGACTATGGCTACACCTTC
TRBD2	-	TRBV5-4	TRBJ2-1	CASSGGTSGAYNEQFF	TGTGCCAGCAGCGGAGGGACTAGCGGGGCATACAATGAGCAGTTCTTC
-	-	TRBV3-1/TRBV3-2	TRBJ1-1	CASSRPSGIMNTEAFF	TGTGCCAGCAGCCGTCCCTCGGGGATCATGAACACTGAAGCTTTCTTT
-	-	TRBV9	TRBJ1-4	CASSGGGTTNEKLFF	TGTGCCAGCAGCGGCGGCGGGACAACTAATGAAAAACTGTTTTTT
-	-	TRBV6-1	TRBJ2-5	CASSEAKISGKLRQETQYF	TGTGCCAGCAGTGAAGCTAAGATTTCAGGAAAATTACGACAAGAGACCCAGTACTTC
-	few	TRBV2	TRBJ2-1	CASSDRDGRRGNEQFF	TGTGCCAGCAGTGATCGCGACGGGAGAAGGGGCAATGAGCAGTTCTTC
-	few	TRBV5-1	TRBJ1-2	CASSFLTDYGYTF	TGCGCCAGCAGCTTTCTGACAGACTATGGCTACACCTTC
TRBD1	-	TRBV3-1/TRBV3-2	TRBJ2-7	CASSQTGTGVYEQYF	TGTGCCAGCAGCCAGACTGGGACAGGGGTCTACGAGCAGTACTTC
TRBD1	-	TRBV10-3	TRBJ1-1	CAIRTGERAEAFF	TGTGCCATCAGGACAGGGGAACGAGCTGAAGCTTTCTTT
-	-	TRBV6-5	TRBJ1-1	CASSYDRQGITEAFF	TGTGCCAGCAGTTACGATCGTCAGGGAATTACTGAAGCTTTCTTT
TRBD1	-	TRBV5-8	TRBJ2-5	CASSPGQGASETQYF	TGTGCCAGCAGCCCTGGACAGGGGGCGAGCGAGACCCAGTACTTC
-	-	TRBV19	TRBJ2-1	CATQIGINEQFF	TGTGCCACCCAGATCGGGATCAATGAGCAGTTCTTC
-	-	TRBV4-2	TRBJ1-6	CASSQETDNSPLHF	TGTGCCAGCAGCCAAGAGACAGATAATTCACCCCTCCACTTT
-	-	TRBV12-5	TRBJ1-3	CASGFILRYGGNHSGNTIYF	TGTGCTAGTGGTTTCATCCTGCGGTACGGGGGCAACCACTCTGGAAACACCATATATTTT
TRBD1	-	TRBV2	TRBJ1-3	CASRGQLGTGNTIYF	TGTGCCAGCAGGGGACAGTTGGGAACTGGAAACACCATATATTTT
TRBD1	-	TRBV7-9	TRBJ1-3	CASSHPTDRRRFSGNTIYF	TGTGCCAGCAGCCACCCTACGGACAGGCGGCGGTTCTCTGGAAACACCATATATTTT
-	few	TRBV28	TRBJ2-1	CASSLSGGWSINEQFF	TGTGCCAGCAGTTTAAGTGGAGGGTGGAGCATTAATGAGCAGTTCTTC
-	few	TRBV28	TRBJ1-5	CASSFQGQPQHF	TGTGCCAGCAGTTTTCAGGGGCAGCCCCAGCATTTT
-	-	TRBV7-2	TRBJ2-2	CASKGPNTGELFF	TGTGCCAGCAAGGGCCCTAACACCGGGGAGCTGTTTTTT
-	-	TRBV21-1	TRBJ1-2	CASSCDRGDGYTF	TGTGCCAGCAGCTGTGACAGGGGTGATGGCTACACCTTC
-	-	TRBV3-1/TRBV3-2	TRBJ1-6	CASSQGNRNSPLHF	TGTGCCAGCAGCCAAGGAAACAGAAATTCACCCCTCCACTTT
-	-	TRBV7-9	TRBJ1-3	CASSLTGEGNTIYF	TGTGCCAGCAGCCTAACCGGGGAGGGAAACACCATATATTTT
TRBD2	-	TRBV7-3	TRBJ2-1	CASRPRTSGGNEQFF	TGTGCCAGCAGGCCCAGGACTAGCGGGGGAAATGAGCAGTTCTTC
-	-	TRBV19	TRBJ1-1	CASSIGGGTTEAFF	TGTGCCAGTAGTATAGGTGGGGGGACCACTGAAGCTTTCTTT
TRBD1	-	TRBV18	TRBJ1-1	CASSPDRGNTEAFF	TGTGCCAGCTCACCGGACAGGGGAAACACTGAAGCTTTCTTT
TRBD1	few	TRBV19	TRBJ1-2	CASQPSGGSVNGYTF	TGTGCCAGCCAACCTTCAGGGGGAAGCGTCAATGGCTACACCTTC
-	-	TRBV6-5	TRBJ2-3	CASRGGDTQYF	TGTGCCAGCAGGGGCGGAGATACGCAGTATTTT
-	-	TRBV15	TRBJ1-5	CATSRDVGSFEPQHF	TGTGCCACCAGCAGAGATGTGGGAAGCTTTGAGCCCCAGCATTTT
-	once	TRBV29-1	TRBJ2-7	CSVEDFRGPAYEQYF	TGCAGCGTTGAAGATTTCAGGGGACCGGCCTACGAGCAGTACTTC
TRBD2	-	TRBV29-1	TRBJ2-7	CSVSGLAGYEQYF	TGCAGCGTGTCGGGGCTAGCGGGCTACGAGCAGTACTTC